The 13 T cell receptor beta chains below were found in one sample sequenced in a study of memory CD4+ T cells and cytomegalovirus serostatus (dated by TCRdb to about 2019). The library was obtained by the immunoSEQ multiplex PCR assay. This is the immuneACCESS table as TCRdb keeps it, with only in-frame sequences that have V and J called. A part of the clones is gone; compared with another copy, unresolved V genes explain less than half, and the rest is unexplained. The table for this sample lists about 53,000 clones; roughly three quarters of them were counted only once. The leading ten clones occupy less than 1% of the sample. Single viable CD3+CD4+CD8-CD45RO+ cells were sorted as memory CD4+ T cells on a FACSAria II. Sequenced material: memory CD4+ T cells from blood. All receptors derive from an adult in good health and CMV-seronegative.

This clone was observed a handful of times. The chain couples TRBV7-8 to TRBJ1-2; TRBD1 matches 9 bases. This CDR3 contains 13 residues. Germline CDR1 reads SGHVS; CDR2 reads FQNEAQ. With 7 bases clipped from V and 8 bases from J, the junction kept 8 bases outside the gene matches. CDR3 sequence reads: CASNLGTGLGYTF. Here the CDR3 DNA reads TGTGCCAGCAACCTGGGGACAGGGTTGGGCTACACCTTC.

V is TRBV6-1 and J is TRBJ2-1, with 7 bases aligning to TRBD2. The CDR3 contains 12 residues. Trimming took 8 bases from V and 5 from J; bases not matched to a gene: 3. Germline lookup yields CDR1 MNHNS and CDR2 SASEGT. The CDR3 here is CASGGVDNEQFF. In DNA form, the CDR3 reads TGTGCCAGCGGGGGGGTCGACAATGAGCAGTTCTTC.

This clone was picked up a small number of times. The chain links TRBV2 to TRBJ1-2; D ambiguous. V lost 2 bases and J 0 bases, leaving 4 bases between the germline ends. The CDR3 spans 13 residues. Germline lookup yields CDR1 SNHLY and CDR2 FYNNEI. DNA for the CDR3: TGTGCCAGCAGTGAATTGACTAACTATGGCTACACCTTC. Its translation is CASSELTNYGYTF.

This rearrangement joins TRBV25-1 to TRBJ2-5; D uncertain. The J call may be mistaken, given a closer DNA end match to TRBJ2-7. This CDR3 comprises 14 residues. Germline CDR1 reads MGHDK; CDR2 reads SYGVNS. The CDR3 is CASSDSAASYEQYF. In DNA form, the CDR3 reads TGTGCCAGCAGTGATTCGGCGGCCTCCTACGAGCAGTACTTC.

This chain connects TRBV11-2 to TRBJ1-2; TRBD1 agrees at 8 bases. The germline CDR1 and CDR2 sequences are SGHAT and FQNNGV. This CDR3 is built from 15 residues. J gave up 5 bases and V 4 bases, and 9 bases lay outside the gene matches. CDR3 sequence (DNA): TGTGCCAGCAGCTCAATCAGGGGGCCATGGTATGGCTACACCTTC. The encoded protein is CASSSIRGPWYGYTF.

V gene TRBV5-1 combines with J gene TRBJ1-5; a weak D match, TRBD1 (6 bases). Germline CDR1 reads SGHRS; CDR2 reads YFSETQ. The CDR3 runs to 15 residues. V lost 2 bases, J lost 6 bases, and 15 bases lay in between. The CDR3 sequence: CASSLAGGQFQPQHF. In nucleotides, the CDR3 is TGCGCCAGCAGCTTAGCGGGGGGGCAGTTTCAGCCCCAGCATTTT.

This chain connects TRBV6-4 to TRBJ1-2; 9 bases are a match to TRBD1. There are 14 residues in the CDR3. From germline, CDR1 is MRHNA and CDR2 SNTAGT. Trimming at V came to 6 bases and at J to 7 bases, leaving 9 bases not matched to a gene. The CDR3 here is CASRNKDRGGGYTF. The DNA of the CDR3 is TGTGCCAGCAGGAACAAGGACAGGGGTGGTGGCTACACCTTC.

This chain links TRBV6-5 with TRBJ1-1; D uncertain. The germline gives CDR1 MNHEY, CDR2 SVGAGI. V was cut by 5 bases and J by 0 bases, with 7 bases left in between. The CDR3 extends over 13 amino acids. The CDR3 spells CASSDPMNTEAFF. The CDR3 DNA sequence: TGTGCCAGCAGTGATCCGATGAACACTGAAGCTTTCTTT.

V and J are TRBV9 and TRBJ1-2; D is unclear. Trimming stripped 4 bases from V and 4 bases from J, with 11 bases between. Germline V gene lookup returns CDR1 SGDLS and CDR2 YYNGEE. The CDR3 has 13 amino acids. The CDR3 sequence is CASSPVGSYGYTF. The CDR3 bases are TGTGCCAGCAGCCCCGTGGGGAGCTATGGCTACACCTTC.

The chain couples TRBV7-2 to TRBJ2-2, with a weak D call TRBD1 (5 bases). CDR1 and CDR2 (germline): SGHTA, FQGNSA. The ends were cut back, 5 bases at V and 5 bases at J, with 9 bases in the middle. This CDR3 is 13 amino acids long. The CDR3 DNA reads as TGTGCCAGCAGCCCTCAGGGTACCGGGGAGCTGTTTTTT. This encodes CASSPQGTGELFF.

The genes are TRBV7-2 and TRBJ2-7; D assignment may be TRBD1 or TRBD2 (6 bases each). The CDR3 is made up of 14 amino acids. Trimming cost V 5 bases and J 4 bases, with 15 bases left between them. Per the germline V gene, CDR1 is SGHTA and CDR2 is FQGNSA. The CDR3 DNA follows: TGTGCCAGCAGCATAATGGAGGGGGGTTACGAGCAGTACTTC. It yields the protein CASSIMEGGYEQYF. The variable domain in full, completed from reference TRBV7-2 and TRBJ2-7, reads GAGVSQSPSNKVTEKGKDVELRCDPISGHTALYWYRQSLGQGLEFLIYFQGNSAPDKSGLPSDRFSAERTGGSVSTLTIQRTQQEDSAVYLCASSIMEGGYEQYFGPGTRLTVT.

This chain connects TRBV28 to TRBJ1-2; D unclear. The CDR3 runs 13 residues. Germline V CDR1 and CDR2: MDHEN, SYDVKM. V dropped 5 bases and J dropped 4 bases, with 11 bases sitting between them. CDR3 bases: TGTGCCAGCAGTCCGCTAGGACCCTATGGCTACACCTTC. Translation: CASSPLGPYGYTF.

This clone was picked up one time. The chain carries TRBV6-5 and TRBJ2-1, with D perhaps assigned TRBD1 or TRBD2 (5 bases each). V lost 5 bases, J lost 9 bases, and 11 bases lay in between. The CDR3 covers 12 residues. Looked up from germline, CDR1 is MNHEY and CDR2 is SVGAGI. In DNA form, the CDR3 reads TGTGCCAGCAGTCCCCCGAGGGGTGAGCAGTTCTTC. As protein: CASSPPRGEQFF.